These 10 T cell receptor beta chains share one sample of origin, sequenced in a study of OX40 agonist ivuxolimab in advanced cancers. Using immunoSEQ multiplex PCR, the repertoire was profiled, and TCRdb retains in-frame clones only, with some absent. The sample lists about 58,000 clones; approximately 86% were seen once. Specimen: CD4+ or CD8+ T cells sorted from blood, collected in a trial of the OX40 agonist ivuxolimab. These receptors originate from an adult with an advanced solid tumor such as melanoma, head and neck, liver or kidney cancer.

The CDR3 nucleotides are TGTGCCAGCAGCTTAAGGTGGGGGCTCTCCTACGAGCAGTACTTC. It codes for CASSLRWGLSYEQYF. The chain is built from TRBV7-8 and TRBJ2-7; a weak D match, TRBD1 (6 bases). Trimming left V 2 bases short and J 0 bases short, with 11 bases between. In germline, CDR1 is SGHVS, CDR2 FQNEAQ. This CDR3 has 15 amino acids.

V usage is TRBV11-2 and J usage is TRBJ1-3; tentatively, D is TRBD1 (6 bases). The CDR3 sequence is 16 residues long. V was clipped by 4 bases and J by 0 bases, with 13 bases between them. Germline loops: CDR1 SGHAT, CDR2 FQNNGV. In DNA form, the CDR3 reads TGTGCCAGCAGCTCCAACAGGGTCCTCTCTGGAAACACCATATATTTT. Its translation: CASSSNRVLSGNTIYF.

The rearrangement links TRBV10-3 to TRBJ2-1, with 9 positions matching TRBD1. CDR3 length: 13 amino acids. The ends lost 5 bases at V and 10 bases at J; junction bases unmatched: 6. Germline V gene data show CDR1 as ENHRY and CDR2 as SYGVKD. The CDR3 loop is CAISKDRGGEQFF. CDR3 nucleotide sequence: TGTGCCATCAGTAAAGACAGGGGGGGCGAGCAGTTCTTC.

The CDR3 nucleotides are TGTGCCAGCAACTCTGGGCTGTCTCGTCCTAATTCACCCCTCCACTTT. It translates to CASNSGLSRPNSPLHF. This rearrangement joins TRBV7-2 to TRBJ1-6; no firm D call. The germline gives CDR1 SGHTA, CDR2 FQGNSA. The CDR3 has 16 residues. Trimming left V 7 bases short and J 6 bases short, with 19 bases between.

The V and J genes are TRBV2 and TRBJ1-2; D call uncertain. The length of the CDR3 is 14 residues. Trimming took 0 bases from V and 0 from J, leaving 5 bases between them. Germline assignment: CDR1 SNHLY and CDR2 FYNNEI. The CDR3 bases are TGTGCCAGCAGTGAAGCGGGGTCTAACTATGGCTACACCTTC. Its translation is CASSEAGSNYGYTF.

This chain uses TRBV9 with TRBJ2-3, with 8 bases matching TRBD1. Looked up from germline, CDR1 is SGDLS and CDR2 is YYNGEE. CDR3 length: 17 residues. Trimming removed 3 bases from V and 0 bases from J; junction bases left unmatched: 9. This CDR3 is CASSARDRSTSTDTQYF. Here the CDR3 DNA reads TGTGCCAGCAGCGCCCGGGACAGGTCCACTAGCACAGATACGCAGTATTTT.

This chain joins TRBV25-1 and TRBJ2-1; D is perhaps TRBD2 (6 bases). The germline CDR1 and CDR2 sequences are MGHDK and SYGVNS. The CDR3 is made up of 12 amino acids. The V gene lost 4 bases and the J gene lost 7 bases, with 8 bases spanning the gap. The CDR3 spells CASSVGRNEQFF. CDR3 bases: TGTGCCAGCAGTGTTGGGAGGAATGAGCAGTTCTTC.

J is TRBJ1-4 and V is TRBV6-1; the D is unclear. Per the germline V gene, CDR1 is MNHNS and CDR2 is SASEGT. Trimming removed 8 bases at V and 8 bases at J, with 15 bases between. The CDR3 runs to 13 residues. For the CDR3, the DNA is TGTGCCAGCTTTGGGTCGCTAGGAGAAAAACTGTTTTTT. Translation: CASFGSLGEKLFF.

The chain joins TRBV6-5 to TRBJ1-1; D gene ambiguous. V lost 0 bases to trimming and J lost 2 bases, with 10 bases between them. The germline gives CDR1 MNHEY, CDR2 SVGAGI. The CDR3 is 15 amino acids. The CDR3: CASSYSYNLNTEAFF. The CDR3 coding sequence is TGTGCCAGCAGTTACTCGTACAACCTTAACACTGAAGCTTTCTTT.

This clone was counted between two and nine times. The chain carries TRBV7-9 and TRBJ1-2; D gene uncertain. CDR1 is SEHNR and CDR2 is FQNEAQ in the germline V gene (reference sequence). This CDR3 region has 15 residues. Trimming stripped 1 base from V and 2 bases from J, with 11 bases between. The CDR3 region has the DNA TGTGCCAGCAGCTTAGAAGGAGGACCGAACTATGGCTACACCTTC. Its translation is CASSLEGGPNYGYTF.